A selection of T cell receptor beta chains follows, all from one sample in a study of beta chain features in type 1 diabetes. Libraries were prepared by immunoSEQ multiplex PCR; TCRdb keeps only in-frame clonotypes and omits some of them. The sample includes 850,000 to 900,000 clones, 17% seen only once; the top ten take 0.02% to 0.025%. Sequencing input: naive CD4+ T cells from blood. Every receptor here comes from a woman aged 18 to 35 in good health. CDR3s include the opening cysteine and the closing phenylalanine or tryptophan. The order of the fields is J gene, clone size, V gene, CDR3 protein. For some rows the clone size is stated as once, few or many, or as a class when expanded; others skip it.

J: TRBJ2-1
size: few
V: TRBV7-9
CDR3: CASSSSVTYNEQFF

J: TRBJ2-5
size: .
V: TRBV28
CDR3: CASSEGQETQYF

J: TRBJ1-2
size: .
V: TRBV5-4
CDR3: CASSYRDGGVYTF

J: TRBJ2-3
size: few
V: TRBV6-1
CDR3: CASSEEAGGPGHTQYF

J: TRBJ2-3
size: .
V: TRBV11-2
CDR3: CASSPAGLTDTQYF

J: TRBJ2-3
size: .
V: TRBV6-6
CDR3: CASSPGQGLIADTQYF

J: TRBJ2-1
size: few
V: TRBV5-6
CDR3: CASSSPSGRAGNEQFF

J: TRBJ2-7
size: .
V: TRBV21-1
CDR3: CASSEVAPYEQYF

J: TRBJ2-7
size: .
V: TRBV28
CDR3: CASSWATTMQYF

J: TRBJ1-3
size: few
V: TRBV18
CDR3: CASSREDFSGNTIYF

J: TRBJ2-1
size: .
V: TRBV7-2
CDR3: CASSLRRVYNEQFF

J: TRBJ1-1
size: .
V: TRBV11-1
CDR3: CASSASGGGTEAFF

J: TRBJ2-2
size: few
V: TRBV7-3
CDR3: CASSNPSFRGGELFF

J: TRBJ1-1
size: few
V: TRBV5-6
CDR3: CASSLDQGNTEAFF

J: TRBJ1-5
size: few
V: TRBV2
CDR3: CASSEASSNQPQHF